The sequence of this T cell receptor beta chain was determined in a study of shared clonotypes between healthy human individuals. Looking at the study overall: CD4 naive and CD4 memory each took three plates per donor, while CD8 naive took two and CD8 memory one.

V lost 2 bases and J lost 0, with 8 bases in between. CDR3 size: 14 residues. The germline CDR1 and CDR2 sequences are MNHEY and SVGAGI. The study drew its donors from healthy HIV-negative adults without recent acute infections or vaccinations. It was across several immunoSEQ plates that each subset's genomic DNA was evenly split. The protocol was immunoSEQ multiplex PCR, while the TCRdb copy is restricted to in-frame clones and leaves out a portion. Altogether approximately 340,000 clones are present, around 67% being singletons, with the ten largest covering 10%. The V call is TRBV6-5, the J call TRBJ2-7; D not resolved. The specimen sequenced was memory CD4+ T cells sorted from blood. Subset noted: CD45RA-negative fraction. The TCR was taken from a man aged 30 to 45 in good health. The CDR3 bases are TGTGCCAGCAGTTACATGAGGACCTCCTACGAGCAGTACTTC. Translating gives CASSYMRTSYEQYF.